These 25 T cell receptor beta chains were sequenced from one sample in a study of blood T cells in healthy people across ages. A second PCR, run for about 7 to 11 cycles, used a sample-barcoded 5' primer plus a J-beta primer mix. TCRdb fed the 5' RACE reads into MiXCR, producing one record per CDR3 protein. The sample has roughly 800,000 distinct CDR3 sequences; around 24% are singletons. The sample also formed part of further work on T cells of mothers and their children.

The sequenced sample consisted of blood. The source is a boy younger than 18 in good health.

Only a few counts were recorded for this clonotype. This chain uses TRBV28 with TRBJ2-3, with TRBD2 matching 7 bases. Germline CDR1 reads MDHEN; CDR2 reads SYDVKM. J was trimmed by 2 bases and V by 7 bases; bases with no gene match: 9. CDR3 length equals 15 residues. CDR3 in amino acids: CASTHWEGNTDTQYF. CDR3 nucleotide sequence: TGTGCCAGCACCCATTGGGAGGGGAACACAGATACGCAGTATTTT.

The CDR3 region is CASSYSVPGGGQPQHF. CDR3 nucleotides: TGTGCCAGCAGTTACTCGGTACCAGGGGGGGGTCAGCCCCAGCATTTT. The genes are TRBV6-5 and TRBJ1-5; 7 bases map to TRBD1. This CDR3 contains 16 residues. Germline V gene lookup returns CDR1 MNHEY and CDR2 SVGAGI. The V gene end was trimmed by 0 bases and the J gene end by 6 bases; junction bases not matched to a gene: 8.

The chain links TRBV14 to TRBJ2-5; D might be TRBD1 (5 bases). The J call may not be correct, given that the DNA end is closer to TRBJ2-7. The CDR3 runs to 14 residues. Germline V gives CDR1 SGHDN, CDR2 FVKESK. The CDR3 DNA follows: TGTGCCAGCAGCCATCGACAGATATCCTACGAGCAGTACTTC. It yields the protein CASSHRQISYEQYF.

This clonotype was found a few times. The chain recombines TRBV30 with TRBJ2-1; weak D call: TRBD2 (6 bases). This CDR3 has 16 amino acids. V was pared by 5 bases and J by 0 bases, with 17 bases between. Germline CDR1 and CDR2: GTSNPN and SVGIG (reference sequence). The CDR3 nucleotides are TGTGCCTGGTCCTCGGGACTCCTGAGCTCCTACAATGAGCAGTTCTTC. This gives the protein CAWSSGLLSSYNEQFF.

The table lists this clonotype with a few counts. CDR3 in amino acids: CAWRTSGGGTQYF. The CDR3 DNA reads TGTGCCTGGAGGACTAGCGGGGGAGGGACCCAGTACTTC. This chain joins TRBV30 and TRBJ2-5, with 12 bases aligning to TRBD2. This CDR3 has 13 residues. V lost 3 bases and J lost 7; bases outside the gene matches: 3. Looked up from germline, CDR1 is GTSNPN and CDR2 is SVGIG (reference sequence).

The chain carries TRBV7-7 and TRBJ1-4; D ambiguous. The CDR3 totals 16 residues. Germline CDR1 reads SSHAT; CDR2 reads FNYEAQ (reference sequence). Between the trimmed V and J ends, which lost 1 base and 5 bases, there was a span of 14 bases. The CDR3 here is CASSLGRQLPNEKLFF. CDR3 DNA sequence: TGTGCCAGCAGCTTAGGTAGGCAGCTTCCCAATGAAAAACTGTTTTTT.

CDR3 in amino acids: CASSQDGQYNEQFF. The CDR3 DNA follows: TGTGCCAGCAGCCAAGATGGTCAGTACAATGAGCAGTTCTTC. The chain combines TRBV3-1 with TRBJ2-1; the D is unclear. Germline V CDR1 and CDR2: LGHDT, YNNKEL (reference sequence). CDR3 size: 14 residues. Deletions cut 0 bases from V and 4 bases from J, with 7 bases between.

This clonotype was seen a handful of times. The CDR3 spells CASSSPGQGVHEQYF. The CDR3 coding sequence is TGTGCCAGCAGTTCGCCGGGACAGGGAGTCCACGAGCAGTACTTC. The genes are TRBV6-5 and TRBJ2-7; 9 nucleotides line up with TRBD1. V lost 4 bases and J lost 5; bases outside the gene matches: 9. Germline V CDR1 and CDR2: MNHEY, SVGAGI. This CDR3 comprises 15 residues.

The rearrangement links TRBV7-9 to TRBJ2-7; 14 bases align to TRBD2. The end of the DNA is better explained by TRBJ2-1, so the J call may be wrong. The V gene's germline CDR1 is SEHNR and CDR2 FQNEAQ (reference sequence). The CDR3 spans 18 residues. CDR3 in DNA: TGTGCCAGCAGCCTTACGACTAGCGGGGGGGCGTTGTACAATGAGCAGTTCTTC. Protein product: CASSLTTSGGALYNEQFF.

The chain is built from TRBV21-1 and TRBJ1-2; TRBD1 was called by the table and not checked on the DNA. TRBV21-1 is flagged as a pseudogene. This CDR3 region has 22 residues. CDR3 in DNA: TGTGCCAGCAGCCCTCACGACAAAGCCTCCGGGACAGGGCCGGCAGGGACTCATGGCTACACCTTC. Its protein is CASSPHDKASGTGPAGTHGYTF.

The genes are TRBV6-2 or TRBV6-3 and TRBJ2-1; 7 bases map to TRBD2. Germline CDR1 and CDR2: MNHEY and SVGEGT. The CDR3 contains 17 residues. J gave up 0 bases and V 2 bases, and 7 bases lay outside the gene matches. CDR3 nucleotide sequence: TGTGCCAGCAGTTACAGGGTGCGGGGGAGCTCCTACAATGAGCAGTTCTTC. This codes for CASSYRVRGSSYNEQFF.

The chain is built from TRBV6-2 or TRBV6-3 and TRBJ2-7; 8 nucleotides align to TRBD1. CDR3 length: 17 amino acids. The trim removed 5 bases at V and 4 bases at J, leaving 16 bases unmatched. Germline V gives CDR1 MNHEY, CDR2 SVGEGT. The CDR3 DNA reads TGTGCCAGCAGTATTTTACTACGACAGGGGCTAGTTTACGAGCAGTACTTC. Encoded protein: CASSILLRQGLVYEQYF.

This clonotype was observed a handful of times. This chain links TRBV5-1 with TRBJ2-1, with D perhaps given as TRBD1 or TRBD2 (5 bases each). The CDR3 has 14 residues. CDR1 and CDR2 (germline): SGHRS, YFSETQ. V was shortened by 4 bases and J by 7 bases, with 15 bases between the two germline ends. The CDR3 DNA follows: TGCGCCAGCAGCGGGGCAGGGAGAAGTAATGAGCAGTTCTTC. This sequence encodes CASSGAGRSNEQFF.

About this clonotype itself: Given a much more abundant clone one base away, this may be a read error. The chain combines TRBV5-1 with TRBJ2-5, with D possibly matching TRBD2 (6 bases). Germline V gene sequence: CDR1 SGHRS, CDR2 YFSETQ. CDR3 size: 15 residues. The germline V and J ends were trimmed by 0 bases and 8 bases, with 17 bases remaining between them. The CDR3 loop reads CASSLAGTGRTTQYF. The DNA for the CDR3 is TGCGCCAGCAGCTTGGCTGGGACTGGTCGGACAACCCAGTACTTC. The full variable domain, completed using reference TRBV5-1 and TRBJ2-5, is KAGVTQTPRYLIKTRGQQVTLSCSPISGHRSVSWYQQTPGQGLQFLFEYFSETQRNKGNFPGRFSGRQFSNSRSEMNVSTLELGDSALYLCASSLAGTGRTTQYFGPGTRLLVL.

The chain carries TRBV7-9 and TRBJ1-4; D gene ambiguous. The V end was cut by 3 bases, the J end by 1 base, with 9 bases between. The CDR3 spans 15 residues. CDR1 and CDR2 (germline): SEHNR, FQNEAQ (reference sequence). The CDR3 loop reads CASSFGPITNEKLFF. CDR3 nucleotides: TGTGCCAGCAGCTTCGGACCCATAACTAATGAAAAACTGTTTTTT.

This clonotype was seen a few times. The chain has TRBV18 and TRBJ2-7; D uncertain. Per germline, CDR1 KGHSH and CDR2 LQKENI. The V end was cut by 6 bases, the J end by 0 bases, with 12 bases between. The CDR3 sequence is 14 residues long. The CDR3 protein is CASSPVGRSYEQYF. CDR3 in DNA: TGTGCCAGCTCTCCGGTAGGACGCTCCTACGAGCAGTACTTC.

The chain is built from TRBV28 and TRBJ2-6; maybe TRBD1 (5 bases). The CDR3 runs 15 residues. The V gene's germline CDR1 is MDHEN and CDR2 SYDVKM. Trimming took 5 bases from V and 0 from J, leaving 8 bases between them. The CDR3 nucleotides are TGTGCCAGCAGTGACACAGGCTCTGGGGCCAACGTCCTGACTTTC. This codes for CASSDTGSGANVLTF.

This chain joins TRBV28 and TRBJ2-5, with TRBD2 identical over 7 bases. Germline V gives CDR1 MDHEN, CDR2 SYDVKM. CDR3 length equals 14 residues. The ends lost 7 bases at V and 2 bases at J; junction bases unmatched: 7. The CDR3: CASKISGIQETQYF. The DNA of the CDR3 is TGTGCCAGCAAAATAAGCGGGATTCAAGAGACCCAGTACTTC.

This clonotype appeared many times. This chain joins TRBV12-3 or TRBV12-4 and TRBJ1-1, with 9 bases fitting TRBD1. The trim removed 6 bases at V and 0 bases at J, leaving 2 bases unmatched. The CDR3 is made up of 14 amino acids. The CDR3 nucleotides are TGTGCCAGCAGCGGGACAGGGATGAACACTGAAGCTTTCTTT. Translated, it gives CASSGTGMNTEAFF.

This clonotype was observed many times. V and J are TRBV12-3 or TRBV12-4 and TRBJ2-5; D ambiguous. The germline V and J ends were trimmed by 5 bases and 4 bases, with 17 bases remaining between them. The CDR3 covers 15 residues. This CDR3 reads CASSVRAALGETQYF. The CDR3 coding sequence is TGTGCCAGCAGTGTACGGGCCGCCCTGGGAGAGACCCAGTACTTC.

The V gene is TRBV12-3 or TRBV12-4, the J gene TRBJ2-5, with TRBD1 matching 9 bases. TRBJ2-7 matches the DNA end more closely, so the J call is doubtful. The CDR3 is made up of 14 amino acids. Here the CDR3 reads CASSWGTGSVEQYF. In DNA, the CDR3 is TGTGCCAGCAGTTGGGGGACAGGGTCGGTCGAGCAGTACTTC.

The rearrangement links TRBV6-5 to TRBJ1-2, with D possibly TRBD1 on 5 matching bases. The CDR3 has 15 amino acids. Trimming removed 7 bases from V and 2 bases from J, with 17 bases in between. Germline V lookup: CDR1 MNHEY, CDR2 SVGAGI. The CDR3 DNA sequence: TGTGCCAGCAATCAGGGCCAGGGTGGCAACTATGGCTACACCTTC. Its translation: CASNQGQGGNYGYTF.

The J gene is TRBJ1-1, the V gene TRBV12-3 or TRBV12-4; no firm D call. This CDR3 spans 14 amino acids. Trimming removed 3 bases at V and 4 bases at J, with 12 bases between. CDR3 DNA sequence: TGTGCCAGCAGTTTCCCTCGTAGCCCCACTGAAGCTTTCTTT. Translating gives CASSFPRSPTEAFF.

The rearrangement links TRBV7-2 to TRBJ1-5; TRBD1 aligns across 9 bases. The CDR3 length is 16 residues. Germline V gives CDR1 SGHTA, CDR2 FQGNSA. J was trimmed by 0 bases and V by 3 bases; bases with no gene match: 3. The CDR3 DNA reads as TGTGCCAGCAGCTTCGGGACAGGGTATAGCAATCAGCCCCAGCATTTT. The encoded protein is CASSFGTGYSNQPQHF. Full variable domain (remainder filled in from reference TRBV7-2 and TRBJ1-5): GAGVSQSPSNKVTEKGKDVELRCDPISGHTALYWYRQSLGQGLEFLIYFQGNSAPDKSGLPSDRFSAERTGGSVSTLTIQRTQQEDSAVYLCASSFGTGYSNQPQHFGDGTRLSIL.

This clonotype was seen a few times. V and J are TRBV29-1 and TRBJ2-7, with a possible D match to TRBD1 (5 bases). The CDR3 sequence is 15 residues long. The germline V and J ends were trimmed by 0 bases and 2 bases, with 14 bases remaining between them. CDR1 and CDR2 (germline): SQVTM, ANQGSEA. The DNA of the CDR3 is TGCAGCGTTGAAGATCATGAACAGGTACCCTACGAGCAGTACTTC. Residues: CSVEDHEQVPYEQYF.